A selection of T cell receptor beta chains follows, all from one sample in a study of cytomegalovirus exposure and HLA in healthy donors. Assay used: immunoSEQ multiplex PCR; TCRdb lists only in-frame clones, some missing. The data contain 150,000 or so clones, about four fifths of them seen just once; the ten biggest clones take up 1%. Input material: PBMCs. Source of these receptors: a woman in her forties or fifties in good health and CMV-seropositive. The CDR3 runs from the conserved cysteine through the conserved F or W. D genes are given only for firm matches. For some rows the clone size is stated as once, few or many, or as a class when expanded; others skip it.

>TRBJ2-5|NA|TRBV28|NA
CASRITTGIGQYF
TGTGCCAGCAGAATAACAACAGGGATCGGGCAGTACTTC
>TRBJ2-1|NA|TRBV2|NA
CASLPFGGNEQFF
TGTGCCAGCCTGCCATTCGGGGGCAATGAGCAGTTCTTC
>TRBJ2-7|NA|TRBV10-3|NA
CAISVRDNYEQYF
TGTGCCATCAGTGTGCGTGATAACTACGAGCAGTACTTC
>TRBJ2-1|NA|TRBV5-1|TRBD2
CASSLALGRGGRVSNEQFF
TGCGCCAGCAGCTTGGCCCTGGGGCGGGGGGGCCGGGTTAGCAATGAGCAGTTCTTC
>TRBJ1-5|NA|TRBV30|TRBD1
CAGGQGNGQPQHF
TGTGCCGGGGGACAGGGGAACGGGCAGCCCCAGCATTTT
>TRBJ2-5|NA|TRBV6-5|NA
CASSARVTETQYF
TGTGCCAGCAGTGCCAGGGTAACCGAGACCCAGTACTTC
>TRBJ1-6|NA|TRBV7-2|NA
CASSPGWGGPLHF
TGTGCCAGCAGCCCCGGTTGGGGGGGTCCCCTCCACTTT
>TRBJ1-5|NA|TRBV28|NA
CASTLLGGDSNQPQHF
TGTGCCAGCACCTTACTCGGAGGTGATAGCAATCAGCCCCAGCATTTT
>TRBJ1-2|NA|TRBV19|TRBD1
CATRDRAYGYTF
TGTGCCACCCGGGACAGGGCCTATGGCTACACCTTC
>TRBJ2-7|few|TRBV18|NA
CASSPPWGASEQYF
TGTGCCAGCTCACCACCGTGGGGAGCCTCCGAGCAGTACTTC
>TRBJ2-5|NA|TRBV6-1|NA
CASVGASAVTQYF
TGTGCCAGCGTGGGGGCCTCCGCGGTGACCCAGTACTTC
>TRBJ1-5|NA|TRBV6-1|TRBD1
CASRTGQRNQPQHF
TGTGCCAGCAGGACGGGACAGCGGAATCAGCCCCAGCATTTT
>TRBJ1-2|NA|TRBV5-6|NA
CASSLAQSYGYTF
TGTGCCAGCAGCTTGGCTCAGTCCTATGGCTACACCTTC
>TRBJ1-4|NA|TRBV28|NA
CASRVWREKLFF
TGTGCCAGCAGGGTATGGCGGGAAAAACTGTTTTTT
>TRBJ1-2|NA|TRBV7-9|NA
CASSRRGGYTF
TGTGCCAGCAGCCGGAGGGGCGGCTACACCTTC
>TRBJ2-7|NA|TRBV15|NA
CATSIRRPYEQYF
TGTGCCACCAGCATCAGGAGGCCCTACGAGCAGTACTTC
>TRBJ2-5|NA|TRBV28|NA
CASSFPGPQYF
TGTGCCAGCAGTTTCCCAGGCCCCCAGTACTTC